This T cell receptor beta chain was sequenced in a study of T-cell reconstitution after alpha-beta-depleted transplantation in children. Study outcomes and limitations: Reported findings indicate that, about two months after transplant, alpha-beta T cells came from several hundred expanded clones, which were derived from non-depleted graft cells. Counts and diversity of T cells one year after transplant came mostly from newly produced T cells.

Preparing the TCRbeta library involved the use of unique molecular identifiers. Each CDR3 protein gets one entry after TCRdb re-called the PCR reads with MiXCR. Of about 16,000 distinct CDR3 sequences in the sample, around 7.7% were seen once. Points on this clonotype: Its cognate antigen is unknown.

Trimming shortened V by 3 bases and J by 4 bases, and 7 bases separated the two germline ends. The CDR3 runs 13 residues. Germline V lookup: CDR1 SGHAT, CDR2 FQNNGV. This chain connects TRBV11-2 to TRBJ2-1, with D uncertain. This specimen consisted of PBMCs, mostly from graft donor cells, obtained 60 days after TCRalphabeta/CD19-depleted stem cell transplant. The clonotype was recovered from a boy younger than two who had a stem cell transplant for Wiskott-Aldrich syndrome, so the T cells may come from the graft donor. CDR3 sequence reads: CASSFGRYNEQFF. CDR3 nucleotide sequence: TGTGCCAGCAGCTTCGGACGATACAATGAGCAGTTCTTC.